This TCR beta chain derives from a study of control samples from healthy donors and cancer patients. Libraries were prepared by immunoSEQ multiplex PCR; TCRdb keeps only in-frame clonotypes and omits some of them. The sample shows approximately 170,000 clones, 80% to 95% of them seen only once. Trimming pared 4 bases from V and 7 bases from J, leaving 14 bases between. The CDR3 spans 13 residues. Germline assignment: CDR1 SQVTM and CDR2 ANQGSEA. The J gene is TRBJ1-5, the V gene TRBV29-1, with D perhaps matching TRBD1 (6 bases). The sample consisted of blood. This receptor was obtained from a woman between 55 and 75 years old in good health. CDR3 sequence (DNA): TGCAGCGTTGGAGGAGGACAGTTACAGCCCCAGCATTTT. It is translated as CSVGGGQLQPQHF.